The T cell receptor beta chain under discussion was sequenced for a study of graft-versus-host responses after intestinal transplantation (dated by TCRdb to the early 2020s). Regarding the study in general: The transplants that recipients got were multivisceral, liver-intestinal, or isolated intestinal. Every recipient was given anti-thymocyte globulin induction, followed by approximately three years of maintenance tacrolimus and steroids. Bulk TCR-beta CDR3 sequencing was used to track graft-versus-host and host-versus-graft alloreactive T cell clones in the graft, circulation and bone marrow after intestinal transplantation. To identify alloreactive clones, pre-transplant mixed lymphocyte reaction products were sequenced and compared with unstimulated pre-transplant donor and recipient T cells. Of the 20 to 30 intestinal transplant recipients enrolled in the cohort, one of whom was a retransplant, a few patients without pretransplant specimens were excluded. A peak of at least 4% donor T cells among recipient peripheral blood mononuclear cells was the definition used for donor T cell macrochimerism. Rather than being sequenced by the commercial service, samples from three later patients were sequenced in-house on an Illumina MiSeq and processed with MiXCR.

The receptor library was made with the immunoSEQ multiplex PCR assay. Adaptive Biotechnologies carried out high-throughput TCR-beta CDR3 sequencing of genomic DNA for most patients. Concerning the study's data processing: Adaptive's ImmunoSEQ software supplied the TCR sequencing data for roughly 17 patients, while MiXCR and VDJtools were used to process a few other patients. CDR3 nucleotide sequences shared between donor and recipient were removed because the origin of such sequences could not be assigned. To count as alloreactive, a clone needed at least 2-fold expansion over unstimulated cells and a minimum CFSE-low frequency of 0.002% (template counts) or 0.001% (read counts). Clones detected in sequenced pre-transplant spleen, lymph node, or MLR CFSE-low populations of the donor or recipient were defined as mappable. Cumulative frequency of alloreactive clones was calculated as a percentage of all sequences weighted by copy number. Sourced from immuneACCESS, this table was stored by TCRdb with only in-frame sequences that have V and J called. A share of the clones is absent; for the studies checked, an unresolved V gene accounts for under half, and the remainder has no known explanation. That table furnishes V, J and clone size, whereas the DNA furnished D and trimming. The sample includes approximately 9,300 clones, with around nine tenths observed a single time. Around 4.9% of the sample belongs to the ten largest clones.

This clone showed up just a few times. Its antigen target is currently unknown. No per-base quality is available; no much larger clone lies one base away. Intraepithelial and lamina propria lymphocytes were isolated from graft specimens using dithiothreitol, EDTA incubations and collagenase D digestion. Bulk TCR-beta sequencing was performed on serial intestinal graft biopsy specimens collected as late as 600 days after transplant. Overall study results and their limits: High GvH to HvG T cell clonal ratios were observed in the allografts of patients with donor T cell macrochimerism. Conclusions were limited by the relatively low number and heterogeneity of intestinal transplant patients. Early after transplant, declines in HvG clones were associated with peak levels of circulating GvH clones. GvH clones were detected in recipient bone marrow, and some appeared earlier in ileal mucosa or blood, consistent with an intestinal mucosal origin.

The sample was ileum tissue, taken around 24 months after intestinal transplantation. The TCR comes from a human patient who received an intestinal transplant, so some T cells may come from the graft donor.

In nucleotide form, the sequence is TGTGCCAGCAGCACACGGGACAGGGCCACTTTTGGCTATGGCTACACCTTC. It encodes CASSTRDRATFGYGYTF. The chain is assembled from TRBV28 and TRBJ1-2, with 9 bases matching TRBD1. Taken from cysteine to phenylalanine, the CDR3 has 17 residues. The sequence is cut down to CDR3 DNA, 51 bases in frame from base 1. The CDR1 and CDR2 encoded by the germline V gene are MDHEN and SYDVKM. Ends trimmed: V by 6 bases, J by 4 bases; bases unmatched to a gene: 15.